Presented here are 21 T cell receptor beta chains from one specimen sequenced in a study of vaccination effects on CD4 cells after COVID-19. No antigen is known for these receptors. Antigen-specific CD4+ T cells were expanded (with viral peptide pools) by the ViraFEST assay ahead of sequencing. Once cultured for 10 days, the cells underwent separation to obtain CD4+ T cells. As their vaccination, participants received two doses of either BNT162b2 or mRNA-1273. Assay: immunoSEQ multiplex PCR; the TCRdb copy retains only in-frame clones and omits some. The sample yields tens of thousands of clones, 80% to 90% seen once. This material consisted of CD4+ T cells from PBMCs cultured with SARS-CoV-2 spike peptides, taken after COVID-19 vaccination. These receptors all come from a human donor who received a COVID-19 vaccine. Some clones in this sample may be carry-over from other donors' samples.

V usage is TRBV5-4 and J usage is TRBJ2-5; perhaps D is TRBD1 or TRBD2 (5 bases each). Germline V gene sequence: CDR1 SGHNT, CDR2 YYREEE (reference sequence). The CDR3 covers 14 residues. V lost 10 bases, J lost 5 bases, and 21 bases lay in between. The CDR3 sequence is CAANQQGRGETQYF. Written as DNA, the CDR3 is TGTGCCGCCAACCAGCAGGGAAGAGGGGAGACCCAGTACTTC.

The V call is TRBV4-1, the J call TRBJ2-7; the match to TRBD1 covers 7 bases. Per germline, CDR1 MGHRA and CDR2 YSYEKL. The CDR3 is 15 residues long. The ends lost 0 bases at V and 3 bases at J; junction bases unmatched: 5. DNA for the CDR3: TGCGCCAGCAGCCAAGATTTTGCAGGGGGCTACGAGCAGTACGTC. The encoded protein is CASSQDFAGGYEQYV.

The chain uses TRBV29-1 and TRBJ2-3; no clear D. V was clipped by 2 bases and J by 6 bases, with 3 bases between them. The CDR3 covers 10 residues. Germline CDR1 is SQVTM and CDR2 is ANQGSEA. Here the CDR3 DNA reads TGCAGCGTTGAATGGGATACGCAGTATTTT. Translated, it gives CSVEWDTQYF.

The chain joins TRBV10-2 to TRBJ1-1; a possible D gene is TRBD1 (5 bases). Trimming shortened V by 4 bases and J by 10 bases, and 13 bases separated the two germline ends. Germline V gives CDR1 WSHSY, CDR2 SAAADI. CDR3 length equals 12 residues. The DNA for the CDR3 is TGCGCCAGCAGTGGGGGGGAACGGGGAGCTTTCTTT. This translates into CASSGGERGAFF.

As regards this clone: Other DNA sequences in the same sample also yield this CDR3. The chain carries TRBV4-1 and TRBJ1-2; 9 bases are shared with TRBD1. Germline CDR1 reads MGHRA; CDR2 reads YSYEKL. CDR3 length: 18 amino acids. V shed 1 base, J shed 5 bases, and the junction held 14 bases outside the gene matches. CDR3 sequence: CASSQAGGRVTGGYGYTF. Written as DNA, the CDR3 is TGCGCCAGCAGCCAAGCGGGAGGTCGGGTGACAGGGGGTTATGGCTACACCTTC.

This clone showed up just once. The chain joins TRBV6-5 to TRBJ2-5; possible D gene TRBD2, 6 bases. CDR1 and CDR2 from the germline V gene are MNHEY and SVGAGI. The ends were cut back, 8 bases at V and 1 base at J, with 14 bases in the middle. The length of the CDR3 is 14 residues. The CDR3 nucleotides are TGTGCCAGCGCCTCAGGGACTGCCCAAGAGACCCAGTACTTC. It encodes CASASGTAQETQYF.

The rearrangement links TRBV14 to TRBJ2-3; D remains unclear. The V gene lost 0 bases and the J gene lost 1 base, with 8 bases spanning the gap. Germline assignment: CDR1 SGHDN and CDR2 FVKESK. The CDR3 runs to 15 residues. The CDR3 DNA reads TGTGCCAGCAGCCAAGATTTGGTCGGCACAGATACGCAGTATTTT. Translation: CASSQDLVGTDTQYF.

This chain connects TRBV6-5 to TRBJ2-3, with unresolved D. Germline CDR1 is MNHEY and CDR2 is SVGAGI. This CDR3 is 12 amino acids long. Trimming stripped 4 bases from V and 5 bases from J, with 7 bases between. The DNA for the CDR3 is TGTGCCAGCAGTTCTCCACAAGATACGCAGTATTTT. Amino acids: CASSSPQDTQYF.

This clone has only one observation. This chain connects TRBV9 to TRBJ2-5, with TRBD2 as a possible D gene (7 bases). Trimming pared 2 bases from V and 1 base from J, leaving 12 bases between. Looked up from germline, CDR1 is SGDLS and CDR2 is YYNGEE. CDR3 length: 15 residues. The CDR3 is CASSVRGQVQETQYF. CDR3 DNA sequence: TGTGCCAGCAGCGTGCGGGGGCAAGTCCAAGAGACCCAGTACTTC.

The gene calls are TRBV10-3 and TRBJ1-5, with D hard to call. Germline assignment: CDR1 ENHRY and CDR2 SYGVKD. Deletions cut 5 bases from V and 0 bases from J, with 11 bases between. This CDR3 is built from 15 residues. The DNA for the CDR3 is TGTGCCATCAGTTCGGGAGGAAATAGCAATCAGCCCCAGCATTTT. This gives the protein CAISSGGNSNQPQHF.

The CDR3 bases are TGCGCCAGCAGTCATTCCGGGACAGGGATACCTCTCGAGCAGTACGTC. It specifies CASSHSGTGIPLEQYV. The V and J genes are TRBV23-1 and TRBJ2-7; 9 positions match TRBD1. TRBV23-1 is recorded as an ORF, its role being uncertain. Trimming removed 3 bases from V and 6 bases from J; junction bases left unmatched: 12. The CDR3 contains 16 residues.

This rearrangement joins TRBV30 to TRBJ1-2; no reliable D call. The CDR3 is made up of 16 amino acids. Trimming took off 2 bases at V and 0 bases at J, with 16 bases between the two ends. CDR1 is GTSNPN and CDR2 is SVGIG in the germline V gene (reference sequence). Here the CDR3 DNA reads TGTGCCTGGAGTTCGGCGACCAGAGAGGCTAACTATGGCTACACCTTC. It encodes CAWSSATREANYGYTF.

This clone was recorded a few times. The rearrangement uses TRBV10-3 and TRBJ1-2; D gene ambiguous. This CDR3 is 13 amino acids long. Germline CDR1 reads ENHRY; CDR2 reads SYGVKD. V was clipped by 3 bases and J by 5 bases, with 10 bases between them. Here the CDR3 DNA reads TGTGCCATCAGTGATTTCGGATCATATGGCTACACCTTC. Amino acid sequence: CAISDFGSYGYTF.

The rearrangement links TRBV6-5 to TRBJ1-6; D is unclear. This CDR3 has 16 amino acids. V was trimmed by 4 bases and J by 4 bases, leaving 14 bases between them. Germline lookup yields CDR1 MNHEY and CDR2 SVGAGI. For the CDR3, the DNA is TGTGCCAGCAGTTTTGTATACACACCGTATAATTCACCCCTCCACTTT. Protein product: CASSFVYTPYNSPLHF.

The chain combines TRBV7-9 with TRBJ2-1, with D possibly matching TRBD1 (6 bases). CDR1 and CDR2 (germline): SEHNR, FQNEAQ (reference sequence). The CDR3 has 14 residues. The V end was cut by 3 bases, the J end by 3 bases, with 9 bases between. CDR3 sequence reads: CASSFRDIYNEQFF. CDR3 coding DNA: TGTGCCAGCAGCTTCCGGGACATCTACAATGAGCAGTTCTTC.

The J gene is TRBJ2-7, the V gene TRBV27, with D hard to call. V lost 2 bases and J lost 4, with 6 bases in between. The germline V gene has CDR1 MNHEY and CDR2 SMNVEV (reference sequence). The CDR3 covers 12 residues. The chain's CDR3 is CASSLREYEQYV. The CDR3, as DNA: TGTGCCAGCAGTTTAAGGGAATACGAGCAGTACGTC.

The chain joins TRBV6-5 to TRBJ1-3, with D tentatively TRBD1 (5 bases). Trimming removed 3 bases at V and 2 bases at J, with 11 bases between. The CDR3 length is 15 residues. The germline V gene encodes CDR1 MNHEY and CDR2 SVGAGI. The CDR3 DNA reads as TGTGCCAGCAGTTATAATGCAGGGCCTGGAAACACCATATATTTT. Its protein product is CASSYNAGPGNTIYF.

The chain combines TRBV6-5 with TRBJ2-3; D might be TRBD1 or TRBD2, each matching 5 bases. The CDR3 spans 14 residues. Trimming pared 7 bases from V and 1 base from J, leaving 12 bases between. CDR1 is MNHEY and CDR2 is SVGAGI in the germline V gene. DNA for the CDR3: TGTGCCAGCACAAGACAGCGGCGCACAGATACGCAGTATTTT. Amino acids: CASTRQRRTDTQYF.

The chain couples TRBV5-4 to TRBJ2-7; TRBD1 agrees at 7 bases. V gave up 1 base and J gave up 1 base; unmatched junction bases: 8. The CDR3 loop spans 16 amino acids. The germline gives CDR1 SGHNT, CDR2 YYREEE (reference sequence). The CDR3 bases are TGTGCCAGCAGCTTGAAATCGACAGGGTGGTCCTACGAGCAGTACGTC. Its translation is CASSLKSTGWSYEQYV.

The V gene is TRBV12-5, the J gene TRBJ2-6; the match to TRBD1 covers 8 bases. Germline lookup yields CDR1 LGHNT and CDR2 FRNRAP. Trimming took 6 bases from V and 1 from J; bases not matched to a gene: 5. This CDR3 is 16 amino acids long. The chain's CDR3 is CASGGQAPSGANVLTF. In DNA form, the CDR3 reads TGTGCTAGTGGGGGACAGGCTCCATCTGGGGCCAACGTCCTGACTTTC.

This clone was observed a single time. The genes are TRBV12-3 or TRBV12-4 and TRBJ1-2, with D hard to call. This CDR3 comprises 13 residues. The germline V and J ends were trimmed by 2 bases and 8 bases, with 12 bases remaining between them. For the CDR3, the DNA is TGTGCCAGCAGTTTAAGAGCCGGGCACGGCTACACCTTC. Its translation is CASSLRAGHGYTF.